Below, 7 T cell receptor beta chains from the same sample are listed, as sequenced in a study of cytomegalovirus exposure and HLA in healthy donors. The PCR was carried out with 60 Vbeta primers and 13 Jbeta primers. Data came from immunoSEQ multiplex PCR; TCRdb stores just in-frame clones and leaves some out. This sample has 83,000 or so clones, with about 80% found just once. The sequencing sample was made of PBMCs. These receptors were collected from a female donor in good health and CMV-seronegative.

The chain joins TRBV25-1 to TRBJ1-2; tentatively, D is TRBD1 (6 bases). CDR1 is MGHDK, CDR2 SYGVNS, per germline. CDR3 length: 15 residues. Between the trimmed V and J ends, which lost 3 bases and 3 bases, there was a span of 14 bases. The CDR3 sequence is CASSDSPGQYYGYTF. The CDR3 DNA is TGTGCCAGCAGTGACAGCCCCGGACAGTACTATGGCTACACCTTC.

The V and J genes are TRBV30 and TRBJ1-2, with a weak D call TRBD1 (5 bases). The germline V gene has CDR1 GTSNPN and CDR2 SVGIG (reference sequence). This CDR3 is 13 amino acids long. The ends were cut back, 0 bases at V and 4 bases at J, with 9 bases in the middle. Here the CDR3 DNA reads TGTGCCTGGAGTGTACAGGCGGCCTATGGCTACACCTTC. It specifies CAWSVQAAYGYTF.

This clone was observed a handful of times. This sequence joins TRBV29-1 and TRBJ1-1, with unresolved D. Trimming removed 7 bases at V and 0 bases at J, with 6 bases between. CDR1 and CDR2 (germline): SQVTM, ANQGSEA. This CDR3 region has 11 residues. CDR3 residues: CSGAVNTEAFF. Here the CDR3 DNA reads TGCAGCGGGGCCGTGAACACTGAAGCTTTCTTT.

The chain joins TRBV5-6 to TRBJ2-1; D is perhaps TRBD2 (6 bases). This CDR3 has 14 amino acids. Trimming shortened V by 1 base and J by 8 bases, and 13 bases separated the two germline ends. Per germline, CDR1 SGHDT and CDR2 YYEEEE. CDR3: CASSLYGGGDEQFF. The DNA of the CDR3 is TGTGCCAGCAGCTTGTACGGGGGTGGTGATGAGCAGTTCTTC.

V gene TRBV7-8 combines with J gene TRBJ2-5; TRBD1 agrees at 9 bases. Germline values: CDR1 SGHVS, CDR2 FQNEAQ. This CDR3 is built from 16 residues. V shed 4 bases and J 4 bases; nucleotides not matched to a gene: 10. DNA for the CDR3: TGTGCCAGCAGCTCTGGGACAGGGAGGCGAGGAGAGACCCAGTACTTC. Amino acid sequence: CASSSGTGRRGETQYF.

V gene TRBV6-5 combines with J gene TRBJ2-1; 8 nucleotides match TRBD1. The CDR3 is 11 residues long. V shed 10 bases, J shed 8 bases, and the junction held 4 bases outside the gene matches. Germline-derived CDR1 and CDR2 are MNHEY and SVGAGI. CDR3 loop: CATGQGDEQFF. DNA of the CDR3: TGTGCCACCGGACAGGGTGATGAGCAGTTCTTC.

This clone was found once. This chain connects TRBV19 to TRBJ2-3, with TRBD2 matching over 7 bases. The CDR3 has 15 amino acids. Unmatched junction bases numbered 9, after V lost 7 bases and J lost 2 bases. Germline CDR1 is LNHDA and CDR2 is SQIVND (reference sequence). CDR3 nucleotides: TGTGCCAGTAAGGGAGGGGCGGGTACCACAGATACGCAGTATTTT. It encodes CASKGGAGTTDTQYF.